What follows is one T cell receptor beta chain and its context. There are 16 residues in the CDR3. Germline-derived CDR1 and CDR2 are LGHNA and YSLEER. V was trimmed by 1 base and J by 0 bases, leaving 9 bases between them. This sample is drawn from a study of T-cell reconstitution after alpha-beta-depleted transplantation in children. Preparing the TCRbeta library involved the use of unique molecular identifiers. TCRdb ran MiXCR on the PCR reads and lists one entry per CDR3 protein. The sample has about 410,000 distinct CDR3 sequences; around 20% are singletons. Source: PBMCs from the stem cell graft donor, taken from the stem cell graft. This chain joins TRBV4-3 and TRBJ2-2; D may be TRBD1 (5 bases). The sequence derives from a human donor who donated a stem cell graft to a child with acute myeloid leukemia. The CDR3 here is CASSQGQTTNTGELFF. DNA of the CDR3: TGCGCCAGCAGCCAAGGACAGACAACGAACACCGGGGAGCTGTTTTTT.